The text below deals with one T cell receptor beta chain. Its antigen is not known. At the survey level, the v3.0 immunoSEQ assay was run. This table comes from immunoSEQ multiplex PCR, and its TCRdb copy is limited to in-frame clones, with some not included. The table includes approximately 24,000 clones, approximately 79% detected once. The source of the sample is a study of long-term antiretroviral therapy in people with HIV. General study findings and limits: Once patients were on ART, diversity went higher but still fell short of transplant donor controls. Repertoires looked antigen-experienced, with only a slight naive shift after ART.

This clonotype was obtained from a man aged 25 to 45 with HIV. Sequenced material: unsorted PBMCs, taken 2.1 years after starting antiretroviral therapy.

This CDR3 is CASSFARGSYEQYF. CDR3 bases: TGTGCCAGCAGCTTTGCGAGGGGCTCTTACGAGCAGTACTTC. V usage is TRBV11-2 and J usage is TRBJ2-7; D may be TRBD1 or TRBD2 (5 bases each). Germline CDR1 and CDR2: SGHAT and FQNNGV. CDR3 length equals 14 residues. The V and J ends lost 3 bases and 4 bases respectively, with 13 bases between them.